The rows below give T cell receptor beta chains drawn from one sample of a study. TCRdb processed the 5' RACE reads anew with MiXCR; each CDR3 protein has one entry. The sample has 35,000 to 50,000 distinct CDR3 sequences; about 30% are singletons. Sequencing was done on a sample of tumor-infiltrating memory CD4+ T cells sorted from the breast tumor. The receptors come from a female donor with breast cancer. Each CDR3 is given with its conserved first and last residue. The D gene is left open where the match is weak. Only part of the rows carry a size: once, few, many, or a class if the clone is expanded.

d_call	v_call	j_call	clone_size	cdr3_aa	cdr3_nt
.	TRBV3-1	TRBJ2-5	few	CASTSPKETQYF	TGTGCCAGCACTTCTCCCAAAGAGACCCAGTACTTC
TRBD2	TRBV12-3/TRBV12-4	TRBJ2-1	few	CASSRSTSGASNEQFF	TGTGCCAGCAGTCGTTCGACTAGCGGGGCCTCCAATGAGCAGTTCTTC
.	TRBV6-5	TRBJ1-1	.	CASSYGGAVMNTEAFF	TGTGCCAGCAGTTACGGGGGGGCGGTTATGAACACTGAAGCTTTCTTT
TRBD1	TRBV7-9	TRBJ2-3	many	CSNRDRSSTDTQYF	TGTTCCAACCGGGACAGGTCTAGCACAGATACGCAGTATTTT
.	TRBV4-3	TRBJ2-5	few	CASSQEGAGMETQYF	TGCGCCAGCAGCCAAGAGGGTGCGGGAATGGAGACCCAGTACTTC
TRBD2	TRBV5-1	TRBJ2-5	.	CASGGLADAKETQYF	TGCGCCAGCGGCGGACTAGCCGACGCTAAAGAGACCCAGTACTTC
TRBD1	TRBV6-5	TRBJ2-3	few	CASRRGQGADTQYF	TGTGCCAGCAGACGGGGACAGGGGGCCGATACGCAGTATTTT
TRBD2	TRBV7-3	TRBJ2-1	.	CASSQPSAGGTNEQFF	TGTGCCAGCAGCCAACCCTCAGCGGGAGGCACGAATGAGCAGTTCTTC
.	TRBV13	TRBJ2-2	.	CASSPGRRSGAAGELFF	TGTGCCAGCAGCCCGGGCCGAAGGTCAGGGGCGGCAGGGGAGCTGTTTTTT
TRBD1	TRBV12-3/TRBV12-4	TRBJ2-6	once	CASSPRQGFSGANVLTF	TGTGCCAGCAGCCCGAGACAGGGTTTTAGTGGGGCCAACGTCCTGACCTTC
.	TRBV2	TRBJ2-1	.	CASSEGTPVNEQFF	TGTGCCAGCAGTGAAGGGACTCCCGTCAATGAGCAGTTCTTC
.	TRBV29-1	TRBJ2-5	few	CSIRTDQETQYF	TGCAGCATCCGGACCGATCAAGAGACCCAGTACTTC
.	TRBV27	TRBJ1-2	.	CASRADRDYGYTF	TGTGCCAGCAGGGCGGACAGAGACTATGGCTACACCTTC
.	TRBV20-1	TRBJ2-7	.	CSADTEGYEQYF	TGCAGTGCTGACACGGAGGGCTACGAGCAGTACTTC
TRBD2	TRBV4-2	TRBJ2-1	.	CASSRVGTSGDNEQFF	TGTGCCAGCAGCCGAGTTGGGACTAGCGGAGACAATGAGCAGTTCTTC
TRBD1	TRBV6-6	TRBJ1-6	few	CASSYETGGDSPLHF	TGTGCCAGCAGTTACGAGACAGGGGGCGATTCACCCCTCCACTTT
.	TRBV19	TRBJ2-2	few	CASSINARGTGELFF	TGTGCCAGTAGTATAAACGCTAGAGGCACCGGGGAGCTGTTTTTT
.	TRBV12-3/TRBV12-4	TRBJ2-2	.	CASSWRAGPAGELSF	TGTGCCAGCAGTTGGAGGGCGGGGCCCGCCGGGGAGCTGTCTTTT
TRBD1	TRBV7-3	TRBJ2-3	.	CASSLWPGQGAPSGLYNSTDTQYF	TGTGCCAGCAGCTTATGGCCTGGACAGGGGGCTCCTAGCGGGCTTTACAATAGCACAGATACGCAGTATTTT
.	TRBV12-3/TRBV12-4	TRBJ2-1	.	CASSLMAGYYNEQFF	TGTGCCAGCAGTTTGATGGCCGGGTACTACAATGAGCAGTTCTTC
TRBD1	TRBV6-5	TRBJ2-1	.	CAGSRGQGPYNEQFF	TGTGCCGGCAGCCGTGGACAGGGCCCCTACAATGAGCAGTTCTTC
.	TRBV12-3/TRBV12-4	TRBJ1-5	few	CASSFGGAVLSQPQHF	TGTGCCAGCAGTTTCGGGGGGGCCGTCTTGAGTCAGCCCCAGCATTTT
TRBD2	TRBV20-1	TRBJ2-3	few	CSAEREGPTDTQYF	TGCAGTGCAGAAAGGGAGGGCCCCACAGATACGCAGTATTTT
.	TRBV4-3	TRBJ1-4	.	CASSQEGRNYNEKLFF	TGCGCCAGCAGCCAGGAGGGGCGGAATTATAATGAAAAACTGTTTTTT
TRBD2	TRBV24-1	TRBJ2-3	.	CATSDPGTRGADTQYF	TGTGCCACCAGTGACCCCGGGACTAGAGGCGCAGATACGCAGTATTTT
TRBD1	TRBV12-3/TRBV12-4	TRBJ1-5	few	CASSLFRTGAQPQHF	TGTGCCAGCAGTTTATTTCGGACAGGGGCTCAGCCCCAGCATTTT
.	TRBV1	TRBJ2-3	.	CTSSQECRMASNTDTQYF	TGCACCAGCAGCCAAGAGTGTAGGATGGCCTCCAACACAGATACGCAGTATTTT
.	TRBV9	TRBJ2-5	few	CASSPSGGQETQYF	TGTGCCAGCAGCCCCAGCGGAGGCCAAGAGACCCAGTACTTC
TRBD1	TRBV5-4	TRBJ1-1	few	CASSLGGTGSNTEAFF	TGTGCCAGCAGCTTGGGAGGGACAGGATCGAACACTGAAGCTTTCTTT
.	TRBV4-1	TRBJ2-2	.	CASSRGRGNTGELFF	TGCGCCAGCAGCCGGGGCAGGGGGAACACCGGGGAGCTGTTTTTT
.	TRBV12-3/TRBV12-4	TRBJ1-4	few	CASTRRQKGKLFF	TGTGCCAGCACCAGACGACAAAAAGGAAAACTGTTTTTT
.	TRBV6-2/TRBV6-3	TRBJ2-6	.	CASRPGQSGANVLTF	TGTGCCAGCAGGCCCGGTCAATCTGGGGCCAACGTCCTGACTTTC
.	TRBV29-1	TRBJ1-1	.	CSVVTRSGMNTEAFF	TGCAGCGTTGTCACCCGGTCGGGCATGAACACTGAAGCTTTCTTT